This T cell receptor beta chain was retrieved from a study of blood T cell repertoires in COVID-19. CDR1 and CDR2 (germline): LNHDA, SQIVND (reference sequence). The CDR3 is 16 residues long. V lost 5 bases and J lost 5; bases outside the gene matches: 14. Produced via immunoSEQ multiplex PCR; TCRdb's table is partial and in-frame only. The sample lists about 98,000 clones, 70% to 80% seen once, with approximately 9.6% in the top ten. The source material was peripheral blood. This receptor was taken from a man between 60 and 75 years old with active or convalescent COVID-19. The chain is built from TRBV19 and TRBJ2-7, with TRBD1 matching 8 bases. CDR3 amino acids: CASSSARRTGPNEQYF. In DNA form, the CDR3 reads TGTGCCAGTAGTTCCGCTCGCCGGACAGGGCCGAACGAGCAGTACTTC.